This is a list of T cell receptor beta chains from one sample in a study of blood T cells in healthy people across ages. TCRdb re-called the 5' RACE reads with MiXCR, one entry per CDR3 protein. Among approximately 2,000,000 distinct CDR3 sequences, approximately 40% were seen once, and the ten largest hold about 21%. Sequencing was done on a sample of blood. All receptors derive from a human donor in good health. Both conserved end residues are part of each CDR3. D genes are given only for firm matches. Expanded clones get a size class; other rows say once, few or many, or leave the size out.

clone_size	d_call	v_call	j_call	cdr3_aa	cdr3_nt
.	.	TRBV7-2	TRBJ2-1	CASSQRGRYPGRLNEQFF	TGTGCCAGCAGCCAACGTGGGCGGTACCCAGGACGCCTCAATGAGCAGTTCTTC
.	.	TRBV6-5	TRBJ2-1	CASSYGSERNEQFF	TGTGCCAGCAGTTACGGAAGTGAGCGCAATGAGCAGTTCTTC
.	TRBD2	TRBV5-1	TRBJ2-5	CASSPIAGTETQYF	TGCGCCAGCAGCCCTATAGCGGGTACAGAGACCCAGTACTTC
.	TRBD2	TRBV13	TRBJ2-3	CASSLRASGDTQYF	TGTGCCAGCAGCTTACGGGCTAGCGGGGATACGCAGTATTTT
.	.	TRBV5-1	TRBJ2-3	CASNLASGTDTQYF	TGCGCCAGCAATTTGGCTAGCGGCACAGATACGCAGTATTTT
.	TRBD1	TRBV24-1	TRBJ2-6	CATSDLDVQGATGANVLTF	TGTGCCACCAGTGATCTGGACGTACAGGGGGCGACGGGGGCCAACGTCCTGACTTTC
.	.	TRBV2	TRBJ2-5	CVQKGRFEETQYF	TGTGTCCAAAAGGGCCGGTTTGAAGAGACCCAGTACTTC
.	TRBD2	TRBV12-3/TRBV12-4	TRBJ2-7	CAGSPSSGGSYEQYF	TGTGCCGGCAGTCCTTCTAGCGGGGGCTCCTACGAGCAGTACTTC
.	.	TRBV15	TRBJ2-7	CATSRQDSVTYEQYF	TGTGCCACCAGCAGGCAAGACTCTGTTACGTACGAGCAGTACTTC
.	TRBD1	TRBV5-1	TRBJ2-6	CASSRTGSAGANVLTF	TGCGCCAGCAGCCGGACAGGGTCGGCTGGGGCCAACGTCCTGACTTTC
few	TRBD2	TRBV4-1	TRBJ2-3	CASSLSGLAGGGRTDTQYF	TGCGCCAGCAGCCTAAGCGGACTAGCGGGGGGGGGACGCACAGATACGCAGTATTTT
.	.	TRBV7-3	TRBJ2-7	CASSPGRIIYEQYF	TGTGCCAGCAGCCCTGGACGGATAATATACGAGCAGTACTTC
.	.	TRBV7-9	TRBJ2-1	CASSWGDHNEQFF	TGTGCCAGCAGCTGGGGGGATCACAATGAGCAGTTCTTC
.	.	TRBV25-1	TRBJ1-1	CASSYAGLNTEAFF	TGTGCCAGCAGTTATGCAGGCCTGAACACTGAAGCTTTCTTT
few	.	TRBV6-2/TRBV6-3	TRBJ2-7	CASSYKGYEQYF	TGTGCCAGCAGTTACAAGGGCTACGAGCAGTACTTC
.	TRBD2	TRBV4-1	TRBJ2-7	CASSLGLVGLYEQYF	TGCGCCAGCAGCCTCGGACTAGTGGGACTATACGAGCAGTACTTC
.	.	TRBV2	TRBJ1-2	CASRSRSSLGYTF	TGTGCCAGCAGGAGCAGATCCTCGCTTGGCTACACCTTC
.	.	TRBV5-5	TRBJ1-1	CASSIGDGFQNEAFF	TGTGCCAGCAGCATAGGCGATGGGTTCCAGAATGAAGCTTTCTTT
.	.	TRBV7-2	TRBJ2-3	CASIQGTERTQYF	TGTGCCAGCATCCAGGGAACTGAACGAACGCAGTATTTT
.	.	TRBV12-3/TRBV12-4	TRBJ1-2	CASTHGAGGYTF	TGTGCCAGCACCCACGGCGCTGGAGGCTACACCTTC
.	TRBD2	TRBV2	TRBJ2-5	CASRASGGQEGTQYF	TGTGCCAGCCGGGCTAGCGGGGGGCAAGAGGGGACCCAGTACTTC
few	TRBD1	TRBV9	TRBJ1-2	CASSDRDRAWGYTF	TGTGCCAGCAGCGACCGGGACAGGGCATGGGGCTACACCTTC
few	.	TRBV12-3/TRBV12-4	TRBJ1-2	CASSFGSSYYGYTF	TGTGCCAGCAGTTTTGGGTCCAGTTACTATGGCTACACCTTC
few	.	TRBV9	TRBJ2-4	CASSAGGLAKNIQYF	TGTGCCAGCAGCGCGGGGGGCCTGGCCAAAAACATTCAGTACTTC
.	TRBD2	TRBV20-1	TRBJ2-4	CSALLAGAYNEQYF	TGCAGTGCTCTACTAGCGGGGGCATACAATGAGCAGTACTTC
.	.	TRBV12-3/TRBV12-4	TRBJ2-7	CASSLQDRSEQYF	TGTGCCAGCAGTCTCCAGGACAGAAGCGAGCAGTACTTC
.	.	TRBV10-3	TRBJ1-5	CAIGRGDHQPQHF	TGTGCCATCGGTCGGGGAGACCATCAGCCCCAGCATTTT
.	.	TRBV12-3/TRBV12-4	TRBJ1-1	CASSFRWNTEAFF	TGTGCCAGCAGTTTTAGGTGGAACACTGAAGCTTTCTTT
.	.	TRBV29-1	TRBJ2-7	CSVVQAYEQYF	TGCAGCGTTGTACAGGCCTACGAGCAGTACTTC
.	.	TRBV7-2	TRBJ1-3	CASRTDIRDSGNTIYF	TGTGCCAGCAGGACGGATATCAGGGACTCTGGAAACACCATATATTTT
few	TRBD1	TRBV6-6	TRBJ1-1	CASSKGTANTEAFF	TGTGCCAGCAGCAAAGGGACAGCGAACACTGAAGCTTTCTTT
.	.	TRBV9	TRBJ2-2	CASSVEGSGPGELFF	TGTGCCAGCAGCGTAGAAGGATCGGGGCCCGGGGAGCTGTTTTTT
.	TRBD1	TRBV12-3/TRBV12-4	TRBJ1-2	CASSTRDRVPNYGYTF	TGTGCCAGCAGTACGCGCGACAGGGTGCCTAACTATGGCTACACCTTC
.	.	TRBV7-8	TRBJ1-5	CASSPRVGHLSNQPQHF	TGTGCCAGCAGCCCTAGGGTGGGACATCTTAGCAATCAGCCCCAGCATTTT